This is a list of T cell receptor beta chains from one sample in a study of blood T cell repertoires in COVID-19. The assay was immunoSEQ multiplex PCR, and TCRdb's table has in-frame clones only and misses some. The sample holds about 130,000 clones, around 88% seen once. Sequenced sample: PBMCs or T cells enriched from blood (not recorded which). The source of these receptors is a woman aged 50 to 60 who had recovered from COVID-19. The CDR3 runs from the conserved cysteine through the conserved F or W. A D gene is named only where the DNA matches it firmly. The listing skips clone size in some rows; elsewhere it reads once, few, many or a size class.

j_call cdr3_length clone_size v_call d_call cdr3_aa cdr3_nt
TRBJ1-6 14 . TRBV5-1 . CASSSGQNNSPLHF TGCGCCAGCAGCTCTGGACAGAATAATTCACCCCTCCACTTT
TRBJ1-2 13 . TRBV30 TRBD1 CAWNRGNTYGYTF TGTGCCTGGAACAGGGGGAATACATATGGCTACACCTTC
TRBJ2-1 15 . TRBV10-3 TRBD2 CAISEFSGDYNEQFF TGTGCCATCAGTGAGTTTAGCGGGGACTACAATGAGCAGTTCTTC
TRBJ1-2 14 . TRBV27 TRBD1 CASSLQGQGTGYTF TGTGCCAGCAGTCTCCAGGGACAGGGTACTGGCTACACCTTC
TRBJ2-2 13 . TRBV9 . CASSVGDSGELFF TGTGCCAGCAGCGTAGGCGACAGCGGGGAGCTGTTTTTT
TRBJ2-1 16 . TRBV5-1 . CASSLGSSGWRDEQFF TGCGCCAGCAGCTTGGGGTCCTCAGGGTGGCGAGATGAGCAGTTCTTC
TRBJ1-5 14 . TRBV6-5 . CASNTVVGNQPQHF TGTGCCAGTAATACAGTGGTTGGCAATCAGCCCCAGCATTTT
TRBJ1-2 13 . TRBV27 . CASSLKGVYGYTF TGTGCCAGCAGTTTGAAGGGGGTGTATGGCTACACCTTC
TRBJ1-5 17 . TRBV5-5 TRBD1 CASSSQGGPQANQPQHF TGTGCCAGCAGCTCACAAGGGGGCCCTCAGGCCAATCAGCCCCAGCATTTT
TRBJ2-6 16 . TRBV5-1 TRBD1 CASSMRQGFGANVLTF TGCGCCAGCAGCATGAGACAGGGTTTTGGGGCCAACGTCCTGACTTTC
TRBJ1-1 13 . TRBV7-9 . CASSYGGNTEAFF TGTGCCAGCAGTTACGGGGGGAACACTGAAGCTTTCTTT
TRBJ1-1 15 . TRBV4-1 TRBD1 CASSHPRTGNTEAFF TGCGCCAGCAGCCACCCCCGGACAGGGAACACTGAAGCTTTCTTT
TRBJ1-5 14 few TRBV27 . CASKVGGGGQPQHF TGTGCCAGCAAAGTTGGGGGGGGCGGTCAGCCCCAGCATTTT
TRBJ2-7 14 . TRBV6-6 . CASSYPTQPYEQYF TGTGCCAGCAGTTACCCGACACAGCCCTACGAGCAGTACTTC
TRBJ1-2 15 many TRBV16 . CASSQSTRNNYGYTF TGTGCCAGCAGCCAATCTACCAGAAATAACTATGGCTACACCTTC
TRBJ1-4 14 . TRBV6-5 . CASSQGGGNEKLFF TGTGCCAGCAGTCAGGGAGGAGGTAATGAAAAACTGTTTTTT
TRBJ2-7 17 . TRBV5-1 . CASSLGRGGDSSYEQYF TGCGCCAGCAGCTTGGGTAGAGGGGGGGATAGCTCCTACGAGCAGTACTTC
TRBJ2-7 13 . TRBV12-3/TRBV12-4 . CASSAPGLDEQYF TGTGCCAGCAGTGCCCCAGGGCTAGACGAGCAGTACTTC
TRBJ2-4 15 . TRBV6-5 TRBD1 CASGDRTLAKNIQYF TGTGCCAGCGGGGACAGAACACTAGCCAAAAACATTCAGTACTTC
TRBJ1-1 15 . TRBV2 . CASSDYREMNTEAFF TGTGCCAGCAGTGATTACAGGGAAATGAACACTGAAGCTTTCTTT
TRBJ1-3 16 once TRBV18 . CASSRAAESSGNTIYF TGTGCCAGCTCCCGCGCGGCCGAAAGCTCTGGAAACACCATATATTTT
TRBJ2-1 17 . TRBV10-3 TRBD1 CAISESGGQVSYNEQFF TGTGCCATCAGTGAGTCGGGGGGACAGGTTTCCTACAATGAGCAGTTCTTC
TRBJ1-1 17 . TRBV6-7 . CASSYSSTGPGDTEAFF TGTGCCAGCAGTTACTCTTCGACAGGTCCCGGGGACACTGAAGCTTTCTTT
TRBJ1-1 16 . TRBV28 . CASSLGLGGENTEAFF TGTGCCAGCAGTTTAGGCCTAGGGGGTGAGAACACTGAAGCTTTCTTT
TRBJ2-1 17 . TRBV11-3 TRBD2 CASSLDSSLAGDNEQFF TGTGCCAGCAGCTTAGATAGTTCACTAGCGGGGGACAATGAGCAGTTCTTC
TRBJ2-2 15 . TRBV7-2 . CASSLWGGAGGELFF TGTGCCAGCAGCCTTTGGGGGGGCGCAGGCGGGGAGCTGTTTTTT
TRBJ2-5 14 . TRBV6-2/TRBV6-3 . CASSYWGQGETQYF TGTGCCAGCAGTTACTGGGGGCAGGGAGAGACCCAGTACTTC
TRBJ2-7 16 . TRBV11-2 . CASRALRVGGRYEQYF TGTGCCAGCAGGGCCCTAAGGGTGGGGGGACGCTACGAGCAGTACTTC
TRBJ2-7 12 . TRBV12-3/TRBV12-4 . CASSSRQGKQYF TGTGCCAGCAGTTCCCGGCAGGGGAAACAGTACTTC
TRBJ2-1 18 . TRBV10-3 . CAISAPDGGWGGLNEQFF TGTGCCATCAGTGCCCCGGATGGTGGATGGGGGGGCCTTAATGAGCAGTTCTTC
TRBJ1-1 13 . TRBV10-2 . CASSVDRRTEAFF TGCGCCAGCAGTGTAGACAGGCGCACTGAAGCTTTCTTT
TRBJ2-3 14 . TRBV5-4 . CASSLALRTDTQYF TGTGCCAGCAGCTTAGCACTTCGCACAGATACGCAGTATTTT
TRBJ1-4 14 . TRBV6-5 TRBD1 CASRDRASNEKLFF TGTGCCAGCCGGGACAGGGCTTCTAATGAAAAACTGTTTTTT
TRBJ1-4 15 . TRBV30 . CAWSVPAGRGEKLFF TGTGCCTGGAGTGTCCCGGCAGGGAGGGGCGAAAAACTGTTTTTT
TRBJ2-1 16 . TRBV11-2 TRBD1 CASSSRAGGTAGEQFF TGTGCCAGCAGCTCACGGGCAGGGGGCACCGCGGGTGAGCAGTTCTTC
TRBJ2-7 15 once TRBV18 TRBD1 CASSPLRDSYYEQYF TGTGCCAGCTCACCACTTCGGGACAGCTACTACGAGCAGTACTTC
TRBJ1-4 17 . TRBV6-1 . CASSEALSGRTNEKLFF TGTGCCAGCAGTGAAGCGCTGTCAGGTCGGACTAATGAAAAACTGTTTTTT
TRBJ1-1 11 . TRBV29-1 . CSVEGYAEAFF TGCAGCGTTGAGGGCTACGCTGAAGCTTTCTTT
TRBJ2-3 15 . TRBV10-3 TRBD1 CAIRIQGAAKDTQYF TGTGCCATCAGAATCCAGGGGGCTGCGAAAGATACGCAGTATTTT
TRBJ2-7 15 . TRBV5-8 TRBD1 CASSSGTGEDYEQYF TGTGCCAGCAGCTCCGGGACAGGGGAAGACTACGAGCAGTACTTC
TRBJ2-2 19 . TRBV5-1 TRBD2 CASSLRLLAGGTNTGELFF TGCGCCAGCAGCTTGCGTCTTCTAGCGGGGGGTACGAACACCGGGGAGCTGTTTTTT
TRBJ2-5 17 . TRBV1 . CTSSQDLGGQYQETQYF TGCACCAGCAGCCAAGATCTGGGGGGACAGTACCAAGAGACCCAGTACTTC
TRBJ2-7 15 once TRBV14 TRBD1 CASSERDRGSYEQYF TGTGCCAGCAGTGAGCGGGACAGGGGGTCCTACGAGCAGTACTTC
TRBJ2-7 14 . TRBV7-2 TRBD1 CASSSWDSSYEQYF TGTGCCAGCAGCTCCTGGGACAGCTCCTACGAGCAGTACTTC
TRBJ1-5 16 . TRBV4-3 . CASSQDMGQPPQPQHF TGCGCCAGCAGCCAAGATATGGGACAACCGCCTCAGCCCCAGCATTTT
TRBJ1-1 11 . TRBV30 . CAGPGPTEAFF TGTGCAGGTCCAGGGCCCACTGAAGCTTTCTTT
TRBJ1-6 15 once TRBV2 TRBD1 CASGRVQGALSPLHF TGTGCCAGCGGGAGGGTACAGGGGGCGCTTTCACCCCTCCACTTT
TRBJ2-3 17 . TRBV11-2 TRBD2 CASSLLGTSGVTDTQYF TGTGCCAGCAGCTTATTAGGGACTAGCGGGGTCACAGATACGCAGTATTTT
TRBJ1-5 13 . TRBV7-9 . CASSPGLGWPQHF TGTGCCAGCAGCCCGGGACTAGGCTGGCCCCAGCATTTT
TRBJ2-6 16 . TRBV10-3 TRBD1 CAISEGTGAGANVLTF TGTGCCATCAGTGAAGGGACAGGGGCCGGGGCCAACGTCCTGACTTTC
TRBJ1-4 14 many TRBV29-1 . CSVGTGLTNEKLFF TGCAGCGTGGGAACAGGGCTTACTAATGAAAAACTGTTTTTT
TRBJ2-7 14 . TRBV5-1 TRBD1 CASSTGTGGYEQYF TGCGCCAGCAGCACCGGGACAGGGGGATACGAGCAGTACTTC
TRBJ1-6 14 many TRBV9 . CASSPPGGYSPLHF TGTGCCAGCAGCCCCCCGGGGGGCTATTCACCCCTCCACTTT